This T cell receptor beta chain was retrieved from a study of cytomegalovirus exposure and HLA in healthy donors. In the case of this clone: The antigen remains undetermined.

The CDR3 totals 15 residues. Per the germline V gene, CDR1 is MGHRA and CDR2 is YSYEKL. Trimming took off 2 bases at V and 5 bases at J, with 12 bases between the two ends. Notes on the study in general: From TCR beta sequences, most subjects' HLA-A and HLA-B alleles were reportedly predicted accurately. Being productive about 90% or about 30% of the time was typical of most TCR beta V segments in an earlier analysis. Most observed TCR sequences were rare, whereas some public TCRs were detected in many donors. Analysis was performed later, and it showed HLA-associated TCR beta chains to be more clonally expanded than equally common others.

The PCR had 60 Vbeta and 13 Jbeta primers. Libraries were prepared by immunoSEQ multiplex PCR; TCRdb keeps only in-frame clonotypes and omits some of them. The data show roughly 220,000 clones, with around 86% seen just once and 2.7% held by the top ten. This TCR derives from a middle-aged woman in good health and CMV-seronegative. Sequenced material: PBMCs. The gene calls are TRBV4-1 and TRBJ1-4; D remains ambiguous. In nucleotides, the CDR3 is TGCGCCAGCAGCCAAATCGAGGCAGCAAATGAAAAACTGTTTTTT. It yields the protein CASSQIEAANEKLFF.